This T cell receptor beta chain originates from a study of cytomegalovirus exposure and HLA in healthy donors (dated by TCRdb to the late 2010s). With respect to the entire study: According to an earlier analysis of several hundred of the donors, 150 million to 200 million T cells yielded over 100 million unique TCR beta sequences and around 280 Gb of sequence data. The T cell repertoires of about 700 subjects were profiled by immunosequencing and related to cytomegalovirus serostatus. Typing coverage differed by locus: A, B, C, DRB1 and DQB1 were typed in about 620-640 donors, DQA1 in 500 to 550, DPA1 in around 600, and DPB1 in around 440. Rather than using new phenotypic data, the later analysis identified candidate immune exposures from TCR beta sequences and from how often those sequences occurred across donors. The aim of the study was to test whether cataloging public T cell receptors could identify signatures of past pathogen exposure. Of the 300 to 500 genotyped donors, 65% to 90% were placed in the genetic ancestry cluster associated with self-reported Caucasian donors. To predict cytomegalovirus infection status, the study brought together high-throughput TCR immunosequencing, statistical association of individual TCRs with disease status, and machine learning. Donor age, sex, ethnicity and CMV serostatus were collected together with the repertoire data. In a later genetic analysis, genome-wide SNP genotypes for about three fifths of the roughly 670 donors were used, and that subset was treated as a discovery cohort. Among a few hundred genotyped donors of the cohort, an average of around 240,000 unique TCR beta nucleotide sequences were sequenced per donor, around a sixth of them non-productive. About 330 gigabases of sequencing data and 91 million or so unique TCR sequences made up an early release that covered under 750 HLA-typed donors. All discovery cohort repertoires had been generated using a single sequencing platform. An earlier analysis of about 620 of the donors applied high-throughput TCR beta sequencing to assess whether each TCR beta V gene segment acted as functional or pseudogenic. Both class I and class II loci were covered by HLA typing, at four-digit resolution. Because of strong linkage in the cohort, a few DR-DQ haplotypes were treated as single units for association and clustering. In addition to the first cohort of approximately 650 subjects, a separate validation cohort of 130 or so different subjects was used. To study patterns of TCR occurrence, a later analysis re-analyzed previously published TCR beta repertoires from several hundred donors and added high-resolution HLA genotyping.

Trimming costs V 2 bases and J 7 bases, and their ends lie 14 bases apart. The CDR3, cysteine through phenylalanine, is 14 amino acids long. Only the CDR3 DNA stays, 42 bases, in frame from base 1. According to the germline V gene, CDR1 reads SGHTA and CDR2 reads FQGTGA. The cohort consisted of 666 healthy bone marrow donors. At the time of sampling, all cohort members were nominally healthy, though unrecorded immune exposures were likely present. The donor tested CMV seropositive and was one of the 289 seropositive cohort members. Every donor gave a peripheral blood sample, and the peripheral blood mononuclear cells from that sample were used for TCR beta sequencing. Genomic DNA extraction from the blood cell samples was performed with the Qiagen DNeasy Blood Extraction Kit. Libraries were prepared through the immunoSEQ multiplex PCR assay. For the multiplex PCR, a mixture combining 60 forward primers for TCR Vbeta segments and 13 reverse primers for TCR Jbeta segments was used. The CDR3 region of rearranged TCR beta genes was amplified from genomic DNA by a multiplex PCR assay. The Illumina HiSeq System was used to sequence the amplified TCR beta libraries as 87-base-pair reads. As for the authors' bioinformatics: Across the 666 repertoires, a later analysis counted 80 million or so unique TCR beta chains, approximately 12 million of which were shared by at least two donors. To remove PCR and sequencing errors, raw reads were error-corrected and collapsed into unique sequences using a nearest-neighbor algorithm that merged closely related sequences. V, D and J gene segments were assigned by aligning CDR3 sequences to IMGT reference sequences. For a sequence to be retained, a match of at least six nucleotides to both a V gene segment and a J gene segment was required. Rearrangements were classified as productive when the CDR3 lacked stop codons and remained in frame with V and J, and all other rearrangements were classified as non-productive. Following IMGT convention, CDR3 was defined as the stretch from the second conserved V-encoded cysteine to the conserved J-encoded phenylalanine. Sequences without an unambiguous match to a single V gene segment were excluded from the earlier analysis of several hundred of the donors. In an earlier analysis of approximately 590 of the donors, V segments were called functional above 56.7% productive rearrangements and were called segregating when the between-donor standard deviation exceeded 5%. A statistical classification framework was developed to diagnose cytomegalovirus status using the catalog of TCR beta chain sequences. In a later analysis, V and J genes were assigned by comparing TCR nucleotide sequences against IMGT/GENE-DB human TR gene sequences. Using the TCRdist pipeline, a later analysis assigned CDR3 sequences along with most-parsimonious VDJ recombination scenarios. In a later analysis, each TCR beta chain was defined by its CDR3 amino acid sequence together with its V-gene family, and reads without a unique V-gene family were excluded. A later analysis removed 600 or so highly shared, low-generation-probability nucleotide sequences to deal with suspected cross-contamination and a sequencing artifact. For each public chain, a later analysis derived a clonal expansion index from normalized ranks of inferred template counts within each repertoire. In a later analysis, generation probabilities were computed using a VDJ recombination model fitted to out-of-frame rearrangements, and the results were checked against IGoR. In a later analysis, TCR-TCR, TCR-HLA and TCR-CMV co-occurrence was scored with hypergeometric tests, and a repertoire-size bias correction was applied to TCR pairs. False discovery rates were estimated in a later analysis by permuting HLA or CMV assignments 20 times. A later analysis grouped co-occurring TCRs with DBSCAN, adding TCRdist sequence similarity when clustering within HLA-allele-positive subsets. For co-occurrence clustering, repertoires with fewer than 30,000 or more than 120,000 public chains were excluded, along with four to six repertoires with anomalous nucleotide sharing. TCRdb re-hosts the immuneACCESS table, in-frame sequences only. Its copies lack some clones; in the studies checked, an unresolved V gene accounts for under half of them, and the cause for the rest is not known. V, J and clone size are taken as reported in that table, and D and trimming were inferred from the DNA itself. The sample contains 85,000 to 130,000 clones, around 80% of them found a single time. The ten largest clonotypes hold 3% to 4% of the sample.

This clone has only a few counts. It lacks a known antigen. No base-level quality is on record; no much larger clone is a single base apart. General findings and caveats noted by the study authors: The study gave a list of more than 150 TCR beta chains associated with cytomegalovirus. According to a later analysis, TCR association rates differed among HLA loci, with DRB1 alleles showing the most associated TCRs and HLA-C alleles showing the fewest. Three of the identified cytomegalovirus-associated TCR beta chains were confirmed in vitro to be specific for cytomegalovirus antigens. In a later analysis, most CMV-associated TCR beta chains were found to appear HLA-restricted, with HLA associations seemingly driven largely by CMV exposure. According to the authors, the approach could potentially be generalized to other disease states and immunological phenotypes. Cytomegalovirus status was reported to be diagnosed by the classifier with high specificity and sensitivity in both the original and validation cohorts. Most TCR sequences were seen in very few donors, while some public TCRs were found in many individuals. Some IMGT-functional V segments, including TRBV6-2 and TRBV6-3, could not be distinguished by the 87-base-pair reads and were therefore excluded. Sequencing depth was assumed to be roughly uniform across donors in the presence/absence analyses, though that assumption may not hold. A later analysis associated 17,000 or so TCR beta sequences with specific HLA alleles at a false discovery rate of 0.05. HLA typing was unavailable for some donors at each locus, so association tests used only the typed subset. V-gene and J-gene trimming of TCR beta chains was associated with a missense DCLRE1C variant in a later genetic analysis, and the association was replicated in an independent cohort. This cohort had only TCR beta chains sequenced, and the lack of alpha or paired-chain data limited which features could be detected. In an earlier analysis of some 500 of the donors, most TCR beta V segments were observed in productive rearrangements about 87% or about 30% of the time, broadly matching IMGT annotations. Assigning TCR associations to individual alleles was difficult when HLA alleles, especially DR and DQ, strongly co-occurred. A further reported finding was that TCR beta sequences accurately predicted the HLA-A and HLA-B alleles for most subjects in the first cohort. In a later analysis, HLA-associated TCR beta chains showed more clonal expansion and lower generation probabilities than non-associated chains that were equally common. A group of highly shared sequence variants was considered likely to be a technical artifact of the sequencing pipeline. Correlated functional status among segregating V segments might reflect linkage disequilibrium, but an unknown experimental factor could not be ruled out. A later analysis reported that several top co-occurrence clusters appeared linked to parvovirus B19, influenza, CMV and Epstein-Barr virus. Compared with the roughly 600-donor mean, donors in an Asian-associated ancestry cluster had fewer N-insertions in productive TCRs, according to a later genetic analysis. The only immune exposure information available for the cohort was CMV serostatus. The earlier analysis of fewer than 750 of the donors excluded roughly 16 rarely observed V segments, including chromosome 9 orphons, because counts were too low.

The sequence links TRBV7-3 to TRBJ1-2; TRBD1 could be the D gene, as 5 bases match. The sample comprised PBMCs. The clonotype was recovered from a woman between 50 and 59 years old in good health and CMV-seropositive. The DNA sequence follows: TGTGCCAGCAGCTTATCTGGGGCTGGAAGTGGCTACACCTTC. Translated, it reads CASSLSGAGSGYTF.